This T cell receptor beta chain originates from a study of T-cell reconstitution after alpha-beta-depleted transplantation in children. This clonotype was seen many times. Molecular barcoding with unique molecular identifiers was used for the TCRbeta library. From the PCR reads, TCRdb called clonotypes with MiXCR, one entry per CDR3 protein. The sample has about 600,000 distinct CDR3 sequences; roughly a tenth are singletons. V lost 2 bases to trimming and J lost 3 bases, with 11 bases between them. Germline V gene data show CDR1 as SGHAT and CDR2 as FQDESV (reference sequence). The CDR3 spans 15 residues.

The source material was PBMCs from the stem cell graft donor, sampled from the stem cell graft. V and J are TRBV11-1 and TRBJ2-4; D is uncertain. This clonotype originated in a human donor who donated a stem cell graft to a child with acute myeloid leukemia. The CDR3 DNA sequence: TGTGCCAGCAGCTTATTGGCAGGCGACAAAAACATTCAGTACTTC. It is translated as CASSLLAGDKNIQYF.